Listed below are T cell receptor beta chains from one sample, sequenced in a study of cytomegalovirus exposure and HLA in healthy donors. Method: immunoSEQ multiplex PCR; TCRdb's copy keeps in-frame clones and lacks some. The repertoire holds roughly 180,000 clones, with about 75% as singletons. The sequenced material came from PBMCs. Source of these receptors: a man aged 50 or older in good health and CMV-seropositive. CDR3s include the opening cysteine and the closing phenylalanine or tryptophan. D genes are given only for firm matches.

CDR3 protein: CASSPGQNTGELFF; D gene: -; CDR3 length: 14; J gene: TRBJ2-2; V gene: TRBV6-5
CDR3 protein: CASSIDRGRNRYEQYF; D gene: TRBD1; CDR3 length: 16; J gene: TRBJ2-7; V gene: TRBV19
CDR3 protein: CASSKKDRAGTDTQYF; D gene: -; CDR3 length: 16; J gene: TRBJ2-3; V gene: TRBV18
CDR3 protein: CATASVSLRTEAFF; D gene: -; CDR3 length: 14; J gene: TRBJ1-1; V gene: TRBV19
CDR3 protein: CASEGQTSNQPQHF; D gene: -; CDR3 length: 14; J gene: TRBJ1-5; V gene: TRBV2
CDR3 protein: CASSRFGDSRYEQYF; D gene: -; CDR3 length: 15; J gene: -; V gene: TRBV6-5
CDR3 protein: CATSRQPLQGAKNIQYF; D gene: -; CDR3 length: 17; J gene: TRBJ2-4; V gene: TRBV15
CDR3 protein: CASSYSRFYEQYF; D gene: -; CDR3 length: 13; J gene: TRBJ2-7; V gene: TRBV6-5
CDR3 protein: CASSGGDYSGTDTQYF; D gene: TRBD2; CDR3 length: 16; J gene: TRBJ2-3; V gene: TRBV5-1
CDR3 protein: CASSLTPRAPSYNEQFF; D gene: -; CDR3 length: 17; J gene: TRBJ2-1; V gene: TRBV7-9
CDR3 protein: CAWSARGRGAGNEQYF; D gene: TRBD2; CDR3 length: 16; J gene: TRBJ2-7; V gene: TRBV30
CDR3 protein: CASSEAIGTGAGANVLTF; D gene: TRBD1; CDR3 length: 18; J gene: TRBJ2-6; V gene: TRBV2
CDR3 protein: CARSLGEGTDTQYF; D gene: -; CDR3 length: 14; J gene: TRBJ2-3; V gene: TRBV5-3
CDR3 protein: CASSRDRGQETQYF; D gene: TRBD1; CDR3 length: 14; J gene: TRBJ2-5; V gene: TRBV11-3
CDR3 protein: CASSLDGGRNEQFF; D gene: -; CDR3 length: 14; J gene: TRBJ2-1; V gene: TRBV5-1
CDR3 protein: CASSQEVETGNQPQHF; D gene: TRBD1; CDR3 length: 16; J gene: TRBJ1-5; V gene: TRBV4-2
CDR3 protein: CASSLFASGGPETQYF; D gene: TRBD2; CDR3 length: 16; J gene: TRBJ2-5; V gene: TRBV11-1
CDR3 protein: CASSLDRGRGGYTF; D gene: TRBD1; CDR3 length: 14; J gene: TRBJ1-2; V gene: TRBV27
CDR3 protein: CASSLLHSGGKVGELFF; D gene: TRBD2; CDR3 length: 17; J gene: TRBJ2-2; V gene: TRBV5-6
CDR3 protein: CASSKRGQGETQYF; D gene: TRBD1; CDR3 length: 14; J gene: TRBJ2-5; V gene: TRBV27
CDR3 protein: CASSYSTGNQETQYF; D gene: -; CDR3 length: 15; J gene: TRBJ2-5; V gene: TRBV6-5
CDR3 protein: CASRDTGGGLPAPLHF; D gene: TRBD1; CDR3 length: 16; J gene: TRBJ1-6; V gene: TRBV10-2
CDR3 protein: CASSPGEVSGNTIYF; D gene: -; CDR3 length: 15; J gene: TRBJ1-3; V gene: TRBV28
CDR3 protein: CASSPPRGNEKLFF; D gene: -; CDR3 length: 14; J gene: TRBJ1-4; V gene: TRBV18
CDR3 protein: CASSPLSLLAGDGNTIYF; D gene: -; CDR3 length: 18; J gene: TRBJ1-3; V gene: TRBV4-2
CDR3 protein: CASSYLYKTGGSNQPQHF; D gene: TRBD1; CDR3 length: 18; J gene: TRBJ1-5; V gene: TRBV19
CDR3 protein: CSSSSLGLAKNIQYF; D gene: -; CDR3 length: 15; J gene: TRBJ2-4; V gene: TRBV7-9
CDR3 protein: CASSQSAGGSGNTIYF; D gene: -; CDR3 length: 16; J gene: TRBJ1-3; V gene: TRBV4-1
CDR3 protein: CASSAQGGISPLHF; D gene: TRBD1; CDR3 length: 14; J gene: TRBJ1-6; V gene: TRBV7-2
CDR3 protein: CASSIVAVNIYGYTF; D gene: -; CDR3 length: 15; J gene: TRBJ1-2; V gene: TRBV19
CDR3 protein: CASSLRGLAGGGTDTQYF; D gene: TRBD2; CDR3 length: 18; J gene: TRBJ2-3; V gene: TRBV27
CDR3 protein: CASSLGSSGNTIYF; D gene: -; CDR3 length: 14; J gene: TRBJ1-3; V gene: TRBV11-2
CDR3 protein: CASSQRQQPNSPLHF; D gene: -; CDR3 length: 15; J gene: TRBJ1-6; V gene: TRBV4-1
CDR3 protein: CASSRDFQETQYF; D gene: -; CDR3 length: 13; J gene: TRBJ2-5; V gene: TRBV6-5
CDR3 protein: CASSLKGHSRRSLHF; D gene: -; CDR3 length: 15; J gene: TRBJ1-6; V gene: TRBV5-1
CDR3 protein: CASRLRGGVGRTQHF; D gene: -; CDR3 length: 15; J gene: TRBJ1-5; V gene: TRBV28
CDR3 protein: CASSYSDRVSYNEQFF; D gene: -; CDR3 length: 16; J gene: TRBJ2-1; V gene: TRBV6-5
CDR3 protein: CASNNRGLGNTIYF; D gene: TRBD1; CDR3 length: 14; J gene: TRBJ1-3; V gene: TRBV19
CDR3 protein: CASSLWSLGEGEQFF; D gene: -; CDR3 length: 15; J gene: TRBJ2-1; V gene: TRBV28
CDR3 protein: CASSPPGGRTGELFF; D gene: TRBD1; CDR3 length: 15; J gene: TRBJ2-2; V gene: TRBV18
CDR3 protein: CASRPTGDWNEQFF; D gene: -; CDR3 length: 14; J gene: TRBJ2-1; V gene: TRBV11-2
CDR3 protein: CASKNRGWGTEAFF; D gene: TRBD1; CDR3 length: 14; J gene: TRBJ1-1; V gene: TRBV19
CDR3 protein: CATSRDTKGYNEQFF; D gene: -; CDR3 length: 15; J gene: TRBJ2-1; V gene: TRBV15
CDR3 protein: CASSAAGGALSNEQFF; D gene: TRBD2; CDR3 length: 16; J gene: TRBJ2-1; V gene: TRBV28
CDR3 protein: CSVEVGTAHTEAFF; D gene: TRBD1; CDR3 length: 14; J gene: TRBJ1-1; V gene: TRBV29-1
CDR3 protein: CASSRDRGTDTQYF; D gene: -; CDR3 length: 14; J gene: TRBJ2-3; V gene: TRBV18
CDR3 protein: CASSPLDRERGYTF; D gene: TRBD1; CDR3 length: 14; J gene: TRBJ1-2; V gene: TRBV18
CDR3 protein: CASSFPPDRGNEQFF; D gene: TRBD1; CDR3 length: 15; J gene: TRBJ2-1; V gene: TRBV28
CDR3 protein: CASSLGGGHSGNTIYF; D gene: -; CDR3 length: 16; J gene: TRBJ1-3; V gene: TRBV7-3
CDR3 protein: CASSLGSGGGEKLFF; D gene: -; CDR3 length: 15; J gene: TRBJ1-4; V gene: TRBV13
CDR3 protein: CASSYGQGSDTQYF; D gene: TRBD1; CDR3 length: 14; J gene: TRBJ2-3; V gene: TRBV7-2
CDR3 protein: CASSQGQGVNEQFF; D gene: TRBD1; CDR3 length: 14; J gene: TRBJ2-1; V gene: TRBV5-1
CDR3 protein: CASSLDPSGTNSYEQYF; D gene: TRBD2; CDR3 length: 17; J gene: -; V gene: TRBV5-1
CDR3 protein: CASSAVGGARSAFF; D gene: TRBD1; CDR3 length: 14; J gene: TRBJ1-1; V gene: TRBV6-4
CDR3 protein: CASITLGPTHTEAFF; D gene: -; CDR3 length: 15; J gene: TRBJ1-1; V gene: TRBV28